The entry below describes one T cell receptor (beta chain). The antigen is not known. One end of the junction varies from germline; a read error may be responsible. The CDR3 runs 12 residues. CDR1 is SNHLY, CDR2 FYNNEI, per germline. This sample is drawn from a study of CD8+ T cells in alopecia areata. Study at large: At a dose of 5 to 10 mg twice daily, oral tofacitinib was given to treated patients. Study-wide results and limits: Clonality exceeded that of normal scalp in lesional scalp, most notably in alopecia totalis/universalis.

The sequencing template was cDNA reverse transcribed from extracted RNA. TCRdb's copy holds only in-frame clones and misses some; the assay was immunoSEQ multiplex PCR. The sample has about 180,000 clones, 50% to 70% seen once; the top ten hold around 1.8%. The chain employs TRBV2 and TRBJ1-1, with D possibly TRBD1 on 6 matching bases. The clonotype was recovered from a human donor with alopecia areata. Sequenced material: CD4+ T cells sorted from blood, taken at week 0. The CDR3 coding sequence is TGTGCCAGCACTCCACCTAGGGTAGACAGGACCTTT. Translation gives CASTPPRVDRTF. Using reference TRBV2 and TRBJ1-1 for the parts outside the CDR3, the full variable domain is EPEVTQTPSHQVTQMGQEVILRCVPISNHLYFYWYRQILGQKVEFLVSFYNNEISEKSEIFDDQFSVERPDGSNFTLKIRSTKLEDSAMYFCASTPPRVDRTFGQGTRLTVV.